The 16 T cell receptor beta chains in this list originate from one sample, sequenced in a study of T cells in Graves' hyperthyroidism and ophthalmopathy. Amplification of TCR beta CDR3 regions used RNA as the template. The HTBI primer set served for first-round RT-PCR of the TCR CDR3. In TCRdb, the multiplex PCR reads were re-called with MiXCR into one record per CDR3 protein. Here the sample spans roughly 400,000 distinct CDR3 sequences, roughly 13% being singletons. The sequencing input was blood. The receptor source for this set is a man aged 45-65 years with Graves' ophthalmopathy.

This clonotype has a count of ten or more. The DNA for the CDR3 is TGTGCCAGCAGCCCGGCGGCAGGGGGGAATGACGAGCAGTACTTC. Its translation: CASSPAAGGNDEQYF. This sequence joins TRBV11-2 and TRBJ2-7; a weak D match, TRBD1 (7 bases). This CDR3 is 15 amino acids long. V lost 5 bases to trimming and J lost 5 bases, with 19 bases between them. Germline CDR1 and CDR2: SGHAT and FQNNGV. The variable domain in full, completed from reference TRBV11-2 and TRBJ2-7, reads EAGVAQSPRYKIIEKRQSVAFWCNPISGHATLYWYQQILGQGPKLLIQFQNNGVVDDSQLPKDRFSAERLKGVDSTLKIQPAKLEDSAVYLCASSPAAGGNDEQYFGPGTRLTVT.

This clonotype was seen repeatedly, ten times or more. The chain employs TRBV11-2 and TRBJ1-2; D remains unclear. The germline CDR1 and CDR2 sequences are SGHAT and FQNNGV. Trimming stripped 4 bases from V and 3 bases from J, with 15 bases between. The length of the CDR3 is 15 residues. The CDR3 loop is CASSSYGETDYGYTF. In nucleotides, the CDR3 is TGTGCCAGCAGCTCCTACGGAGAAACAGACTATGGCTACACCTTC.

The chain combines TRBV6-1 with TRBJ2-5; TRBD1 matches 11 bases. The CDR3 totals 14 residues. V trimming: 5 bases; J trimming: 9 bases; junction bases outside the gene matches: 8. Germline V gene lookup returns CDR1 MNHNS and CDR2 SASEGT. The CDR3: CASSTRDRGSSQYF. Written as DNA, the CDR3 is TGTGCCAGCAGTACCCGGGACAGGGGGTCCTCCCAGTACTTC.

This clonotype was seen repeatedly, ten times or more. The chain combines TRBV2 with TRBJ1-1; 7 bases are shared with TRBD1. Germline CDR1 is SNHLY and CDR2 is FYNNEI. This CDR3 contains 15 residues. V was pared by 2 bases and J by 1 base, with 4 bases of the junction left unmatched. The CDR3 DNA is TGTGCCAGCAGTGAACCCGGGACAGAGAACACTGAAGCTTTCTTT. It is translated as CASSEPGTENTEAFF.

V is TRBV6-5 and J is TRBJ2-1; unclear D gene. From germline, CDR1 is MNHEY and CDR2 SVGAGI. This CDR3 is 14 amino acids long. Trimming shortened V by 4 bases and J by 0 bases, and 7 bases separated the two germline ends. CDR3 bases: TGTGCCAGCAGTTTCTATGTCTCCTACAATGAGCAGTTCTTC. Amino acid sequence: CASSFYVSYNEQFF.

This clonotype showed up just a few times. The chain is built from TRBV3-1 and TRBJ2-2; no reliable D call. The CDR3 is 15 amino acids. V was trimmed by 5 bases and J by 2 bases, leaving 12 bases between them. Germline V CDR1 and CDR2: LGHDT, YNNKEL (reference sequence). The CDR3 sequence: CASSVVAANTGELFF. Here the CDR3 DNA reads TGTGCCAGCAGCGTGGTGGCAGCCAACACCGGGGAGCTGTTTTTT.

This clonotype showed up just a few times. CDR3 region: CASSLFGGSNEKLFF. CDR3 in DNA: TGTGCCAGCAGCTTATTTGGCGGATCTAATGAAAAACTGTTTTTT. The V and J genes are TRBV7-2 and TRBJ1-4, with D unresolved. Germline V gives CDR1 SGHTA, CDR2 FQGNSA. The CDR3 has 15 residues. V lost 2 bases, J lost 3 bases, and 10 bases lay in between.

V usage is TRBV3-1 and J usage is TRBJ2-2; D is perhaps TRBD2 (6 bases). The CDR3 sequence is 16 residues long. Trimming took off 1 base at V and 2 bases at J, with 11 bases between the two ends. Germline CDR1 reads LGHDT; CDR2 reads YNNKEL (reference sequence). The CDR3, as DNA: TGTGCCAGCAGCCAAGGGTTTAGCGGAAACACCGGGGAGCTGTTTTTT. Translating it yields CASSQGFSGNTGELFF.

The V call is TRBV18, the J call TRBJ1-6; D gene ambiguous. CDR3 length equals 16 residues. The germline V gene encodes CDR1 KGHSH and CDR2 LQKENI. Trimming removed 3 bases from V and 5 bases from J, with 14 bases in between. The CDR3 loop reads CASSPYVAVDNSPLHF. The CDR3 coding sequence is TGTGCCAGCTCACCTTACGTAGCAGTGGATAATTCACCCCTCCACTTT.

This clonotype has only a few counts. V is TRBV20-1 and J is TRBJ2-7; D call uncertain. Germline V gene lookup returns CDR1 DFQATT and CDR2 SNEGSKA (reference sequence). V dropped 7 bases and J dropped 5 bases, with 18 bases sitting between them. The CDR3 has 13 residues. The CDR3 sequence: CSVQDVSYNEQYF. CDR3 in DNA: TGCAGTGTTCAGGATGTCTCCTACAACGAGCAGTACTTC.

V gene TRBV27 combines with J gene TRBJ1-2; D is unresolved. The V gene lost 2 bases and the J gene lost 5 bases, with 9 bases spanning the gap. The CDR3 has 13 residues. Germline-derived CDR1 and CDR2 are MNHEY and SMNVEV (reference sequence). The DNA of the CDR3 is TGTGCCAGCAGTTTAGGGGTTACTTATGGCTACACCTTC. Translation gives CASSLGVTYGYTF.

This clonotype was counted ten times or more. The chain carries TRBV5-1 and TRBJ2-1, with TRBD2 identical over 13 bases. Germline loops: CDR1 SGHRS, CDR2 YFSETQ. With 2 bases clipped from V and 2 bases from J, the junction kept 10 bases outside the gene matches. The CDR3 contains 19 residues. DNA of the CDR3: TGCGCCAGCAGCTTTCGGACACCGGGACTAGCGGGGACCTACAATGAGCAGTTCTTC. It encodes CASSFRTPGLAGTYNEQFF.

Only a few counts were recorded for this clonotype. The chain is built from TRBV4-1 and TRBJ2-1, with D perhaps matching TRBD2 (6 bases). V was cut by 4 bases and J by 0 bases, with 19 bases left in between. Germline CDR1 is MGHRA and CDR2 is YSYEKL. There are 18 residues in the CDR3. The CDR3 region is CASSLVRISGSSYNEQFF. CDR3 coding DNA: TGCGCCAGCAGCCTCGTTCGGATTAGCGGAAGCTCCTACAATGAGCAGTTCTTC.

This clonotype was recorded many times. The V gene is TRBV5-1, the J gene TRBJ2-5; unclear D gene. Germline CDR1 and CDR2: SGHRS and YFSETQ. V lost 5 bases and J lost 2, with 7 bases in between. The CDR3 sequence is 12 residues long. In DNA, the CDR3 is TGCGCCAGCAGTCCCGAACAAGAGACCCAGTACTTC. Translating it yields CASSPEQETQYF.

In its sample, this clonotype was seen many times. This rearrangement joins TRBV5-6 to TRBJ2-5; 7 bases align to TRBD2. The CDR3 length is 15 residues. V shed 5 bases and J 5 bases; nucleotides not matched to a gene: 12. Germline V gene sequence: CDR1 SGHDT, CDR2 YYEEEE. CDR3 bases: TGTGCCAGCAGGGGTCTGGGGGAGGGCCTGGAGACCCAGTACTTC. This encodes CASRGLGEGLETQYF.

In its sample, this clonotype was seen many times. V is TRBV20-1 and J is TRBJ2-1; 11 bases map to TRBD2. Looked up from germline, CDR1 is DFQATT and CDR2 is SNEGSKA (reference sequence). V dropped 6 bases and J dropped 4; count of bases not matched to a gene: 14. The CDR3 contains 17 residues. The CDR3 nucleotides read TGCAGTGCCGCCACTAGCGGGAGTCTATCGGGGTACAATGAGCAGTTCTTC. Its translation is CSAATSGSLSGYNEQFF.